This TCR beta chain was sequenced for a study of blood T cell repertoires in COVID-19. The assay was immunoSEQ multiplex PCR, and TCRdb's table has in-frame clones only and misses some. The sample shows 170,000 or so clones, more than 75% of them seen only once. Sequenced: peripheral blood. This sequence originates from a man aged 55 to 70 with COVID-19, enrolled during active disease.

The CDR3 sequence: CASRRGGVNEQFF. The CDR3 coding sequence is TGTGCCAGCAGGAGGGGGGGGGTCAATGAGCAGTTCTTC. The chain is built from TRBV27 and TRBJ2-1, with a weak D call TRBD2 (7 bases). The CDR3 extends over 13 amino acids. Trimming left V 6 bases short and J 6 bases short, with 12 bases between. The V gene's germline CDR1 is MNHEY and CDR2 SMNVEV (reference sequence).